This TCR beta chain was sequenced for a study of cytomegalovirus exposure and HLA in healthy donors. Use of 60 Vbeta and 13 Jbeta primers characterized the PCR. The protocol was immunoSEQ multiplex PCR, while the TCRdb copy is restricted to in-frame clones and leaves out a portion. The sample lists some 210,000 clones, about nine tenths occurring once. About this clone itself: The antigen is undetermined.

Study-wide findings and caveats: The availability of immune exposure information extended only to CMV serostatus. Later findings reportedly placed an Asian-associated ancestry cluster below the approximately 650-donor mean for N-insertions. Earlier findings revealed that most TCR beta V segments proved productive either about 87% or about 30% of the time. Within a later analysis, the majority of CMV-associated TCR beta chains appeared HLA-restricted.

The J segment lost 5 bases and the V segment lost 4 bases, leaving 7 bases of the junction unmatched. In germline, CDR1 is SGHRS, CDR2 YFSETQ. This CDR3 has 14 residues. The source of this sequence is a man aged 25-45 years in good health and CMV-seronegative. This rearrangement joins TRBV5-1 to TRBJ2-7, with TRBD1 identical over 9 bases. Sequencing used PBMCs. The CDR3 DNA reads as TGCGCCAGCAGCATACCGACAGGGGGGGACGAGCAGTACTTC. Its translation: CASSIPTGGDEQYF.